This TCR beta chain was sequenced in a study of cytomegalovirus exposure and HLA in healthy donors. Vbeta (60) and Jbeta (13) primers were used in the PCR. Clones were read by immunoSEQ multiplex PCR, and TCRdb kept only the in-frame ones, dropping some. Altogether about 190,000 clones are present, approximately 90% being singletons, with the ten largest covering 1% to 1.4%. For this clone: Its antigen is unknown.

The J segment lost 8 bases and the V segment lost 5 bases, leaving 13 bases of the junction unmatched. This CDR3 contains 17 residues. Germline V gene sequence: CDR1 LNHDA, CDR2 SQIVND (reference sequence). Study-level points and caveats: Associated with cytomegalovirus, according to the listing, were 150 to 200 TCR beta chains. A later analysis linked a missense DCLRE1C variant to TCR beta V- and J-gene trimming.

Material for sequencing was PBMCs. The clonotype comes from a boy aged 2 to 10 in good health and CMV-seronegative. The rearrangement uses TRBV19 and TRBJ2-1; 12 nucleotides agree with TRBD2. The CDR3, as DNA: TGTGCCAGTAGTCCATCAATGGGACTAGCGGGCGTAGATGAGCAGTTCTTC. Translated: CASSPSMGLAGVDEQFF.